This T cell receptor (beta chain) emerged from a study of T cell repertoires in cytomegalovirus infection. Study-level information: As its CMV epitopes, the study selected recently identified HLA-C-restricted and well-studied HLA-B-restricted targets. The public TCR beta signatures pointed to both CMV infection and matching HLA type. Study-wide points: Summed frequency of public TCR beta families distinguished CMV carriers with the relevant HLA. CMV-specific TCR beta clonotypes restricted by HLA-C were the ones dominating the ex vivo response.

Details on this clonotype: Its target is unknown.

CDR3 length: 18 residues. The ends lost 4 bases at V and 0 bases at J; junction bases unmatched: 12. Germline lookup yields CDR1 SGHVS and CDR2 FNYEAQ. TCRdb re-called the reads through MiXCR, storing one row per CDR3 protein. The profile covers about 830,000 distinct CDR3 sequences, with roughly 33% appearing a single time and around 12% taken by the ten largest. The source material was cultured CD8+ T cells from PBMCs, sampled from culture after CMV antigen stimulation. This sequence originates from a human donor in good health (CMV status not recorded). Some clones in this sample may be carry-over from other donors' samples. The chain uses TRBV7-6 and TRBJ2-1; TRBD2 matches 7 bases. DNA for the CDR3: TGTGCCAGCAGCTCGCCCGGGACTATTCTCAGCTCCTACAATGAGCAGTTCTTC. Its translation: CASSSPGTILSSYNEQFF. The entire variable domain, with the rest obtained from reference TRBV7-6 and TRBJ2-1, is as follows: GAGVSQSPRYKVTKRGQDVALRCDPISGHVSLYWYRQALGQGPEFLTYFNYEAQQDKSGLPNDRFSAERPEGSISTLTIQRTEQRDSAMYRCASSSPGTILSSYNEQFFGPGTRLTVL.